These 31 T cell receptor beta chains were sequenced from one sample in a study of neurological immune-mediated disorders. A single record per CDR3 protein comes from TCRdb applying MiXCR to the 5' RACE reads. The data contain about 41,000 distinct CDR3 sequences, roughly 14% of them singletons. Sequenced: CD4+ T cells from blood. These receptors were obtained from a woman aged 55-75 years with HTLV-1-associated myelopathy (HAM/TSP).

A word on this clonotype: A much larger clone lies one base from this, so it may be a read error. This sequence joins TRBV7-6 and TRBJ2-2; 9 bases agree with TRBD2. Germline V gene lookup returns CDR1 SGHVS and CDR2 FNYEAQ. The CDR3 is 15 amino acids. The DNA of the CDR3 is TGTGCCAGCAGCTTAGGCGGGGGGGCCACCGGGGATCTGTTTTTT. This sequence encodes CASSLGGGATGDLFF.

The sample holds many counts of this clonotype. The V and J genes are TRBV20-1 and TRBJ1-3; tentative D call: TRBD1 (5 bases). Germline CDR1 reads DFQATT; CDR2 reads SNEGSKA (reference sequence). This CDR3 has 15 amino acids. Between the trimmed V and J ends, which lost 2 bases and 0 bases, there was a span of 11 bases. CDR3 coding DNA: TGCAGTGCTAGACCCGGGACGGTCTCTGGAAACACCATATATTTT. It encodes CSARPGTVSGNTIYF.

The table lists this clonotype with many counts. The chain recombines TRBV10-3 with TRBJ1-5; tentatively, D is TRBD1 (5 bases). Trimming took 8 bases from V and 3 from J, leaving 8 bases between them. CDR1 and CDR2 (germline): ENHRY, SYGVKD. CDR3 length equals 12 residues. The CDR3 reads CAISDNNQPQHF. For the CDR3, the DNA is TGTGCCATCTCGGACAACAATCAGCCCCAGCATTTT.

As to this clonotype: A much larger clone lies a single base off, so this may be a read error. The chain uses TRBV11-2 and TRBJ1-6; no clear D gene. V gave up 4 bases and J gave up 16 bases, with 32 bases separating them. Looked up from germline, CDR1 is SGHAT and CDR2 is FQNNGV. The CDR3 sequence is 18 residues long. This CDR3 is CASSSTVDGRFPERGLHF. CDR3 DNA: TGTGCCAGCAGCTCTACGGTGGACGGGCGCTTCCCGGAACGGGGTCTCCACTTT.

This clonotype occurred many times. V and J are TRBV7-9 and TRBJ2-3; 8 bases fit TRBD1. J gave up 4 bases and V 2 bases, and 8 bases lay outside the gene matches. The CDR3 extends over 16 amino acids. The germline V gene encodes CDR1 SEHNR and CDR2 FQNEAQ (reference sequence). The CDR3 bases are TGTGCCAGCAGCTTATCCGCGACAGGGGTTCCAGATACGCAGTATTTT. Translated, it gives CASSLSATGVPDTQYF.

This clonotype was counted many times. This chain connects TRBV5-1 to TRBJ2-7, with 7 positions matching TRBD2. The V gene's germline CDR1 is SGHRS and CDR2 YFSETQ. This CDR3 has 14 amino acids. Trimming at V came to 7 bases and at J to 2 bases, leaving 9 bases not matched to a gene. The CDR3: CASGHGRGTYEQYF. The DNA for the CDR3 is TGCGCCAGCGGCCACGGGCGGGGGACCTACGAGCAGTACTTC.

This clonotype was observed many times. The rearrangement links TRBV5-1 to TRBJ2-1, with D maybe TRBD1 (7 bases). CDR3 length: 15 residues. Trimming took 0 bases from V and 10 from J, leaving 17 bases between them. Germline CDR1 is SGHRS and CDR2 is YFSETQ. The CDR3 loop reads CASSLVGGTVSEQFF. The DNA for the CDR3 is TGCGCCAGCAGCTTGGTAGGGGGGACAGTCTCCGAGCAGTTCTTC.

This clonotype has a single count. Compared with germline, one end of the junction differs, possibly owing to a read error. This chain links TRBV6-1 with TRBJ2-5, with a weak D call TRBD1 (7 bases). Germline values: CDR1 MNHNS, CDR2 SASEGT. This CDR3 region has 15 residues. The CDR3 sequence: CDSLRGRTGQETQYF. The CDR3 DNA reads TGTGACAGCTTGAGGGGGAGGACAGGCCAAGAGACCCAGTACTTC.

The sample holds many counts of this clonotype. This chain links TRBV5-1 with TRBJ2-2; D gene unclear. V lost 3 bases and J lost 3, with 21 bases in between. CDR3 length: 18 residues. Germline assignment: CDR1 SGHRS and CDR2 YFSETQ. The CDR3 nucleotides are TGCGCCAGCAGCTCCTATCTCGACGGTAGCATACACACCGGGGAGCTGTTTTTT. Its protein product is CASSSYLDGSIHTGELFF.

The sample holds many counts of this clonotype. The chain has TRBV12-3 or TRBV12-4 and TRBJ1-2; D is perhaps TRBD1 (5 bases). V was clipped by 2 bases and J by 4 bases, with 14 bases between them. The CDR3 totals 15 residues. The DNA for the CDR3 is TGTGCCAGCAGTTTAAGGGGTCGAACTTCCTATGGCTACACCTTC. Its translation: CASSLRGRTSYGYTF.

This clonotype was found many times. The V and J genes are TRBV5-1 and TRBJ2-1; 7 nucleotides agree with TRBD1. The germline gives CDR1 SGHRS, CDR2 YFSETQ. The CDR3 is made up of 16 amino acids. Germline trimming cut 0 bases from V and 7 bases from J; bases unmatched to any gene: 10. The CDR3: CASSLVYRGNRNEQFF. In DNA, the CDR3 is TGCGCCAGCAGCTTGGTGTACAGGGGTAATAGGAATGAGCAGTTCTTC.

The chain links TRBV27 to TRBJ2-2; D is possibly TRBD1 (6 bases). V was shortened by 8 bases and J by 6 bases, with 19 bases between the two germline ends. Germline V gives CDR1 MNHEY, CDR2 SMNVEV (reference sequence). The CDR3 covers 15 residues. The CDR3 protein is CASSTQGNGAGELFF. The CDR3 coding sequence is TGTGCCAGCTCAACCCAGGGGAATGGGGCCGGGGAGCTGTTTTTT.

This clonotype was seen many times. The chain uses TRBV29-1 and TRBJ2-1, with 14 nucleotides matching TRBD2. V gave up 6 bases and J gave up 0 bases; unmatched junction bases: 7. Germline V gives CDR1 SQVTM, CDR2 ANQGSEA. This CDR3 region has 17 residues. CDR3 loop: CSVTGLAGVHSYNEQFF. The CDR3 nucleotides are TGCAGCGTCACGGGACTAGCGGGGGTCCACTCCTACAATGAGCAGTTCTTC.

This clonotype was picked up many times. The chain recombines TRBV5-1 with TRBJ1-2; D not resolved. Germline CDR1 SGHRS, CDR2 YFSETQ. The CDR3 runs 14 residues. V lost 3 bases and J lost 3, with 12 bases in between. The CDR3 spells CASSSTLGDYGYTF. CDR3 coding DNA: TGCGCCAGCAGCTCGACCTTGGGAGACTATGGCTACACCTTC.

This clonotype showed up many times. The V gene is TRBV5-1, the J gene TRBJ2-2; the D is unclear. From germline, CDR1 is SGHRS and CDR2 YFSETQ. The CDR3 consists of 17 residues. Trimming took off 0 bases at V and 3 bases at J, with 15 bases between the two ends. CDR3: CASSLGNHLRDTGELFF. DNA for the CDR3: TGCGCCAGCAGCTTGGGAAATCACCTTCGGGACACCGGGGAGCTGTTTTTT.

This clonotype was counted at least ten times. The rearrangement links TRBV20-1 to TRBJ1-4; 9 bases align to TRBD1. CDR1 and CDR2 from the germline V gene are DFQATT and SNEGSKA (reference sequence). The ends lost 5 bases at V and 11 bases at J; junction bases unmatched: 9. The CDR3 runs to 13 residues. This CDR3 is CSALLDRGEKLFF. As DNA, the CDR3 is TGCAGTGCTCTCCTCGACAGGGGGGAGAAACTGTTTTTT.

This clonotype has ten or more counts. The chain has TRBV7-9 and TRBJ2-2; the D gene is possibly TRBD2 (7 bases). Trimming took 6 bases from V and 4 from J, leaving 12 bases between them. CDR1 and CDR2 from the germline V gene are SEHNR and FQNEAQ (reference sequence). CDR3 length: 14 residues. The CDR3 here is CASRAGAATGELFF. The CDR3 DNA follows: TGTGCCAGCAGGGCGGGGGCCGCCACCGGGGAGCTGTTTTTT. The full variable domain, rest sourced from reference TRBV7-9 and TRBJ2-2, is DTGVSQNPRHKITKRGQNVTFRCDPISEHNRLYWYRQTLGQGPEFLTYFQNEAQLEKSRLLSDRFSAERPKGSFSTLEIQRTEQGDSAMYLCASRAGAATGELFFGEGSRLTVL.

Sample share makes this clonotype medium-sized (0.01 to 0.1%). The chain uses TRBV10-3 and TRBJ2-7; 12 bases fit TRBD2. CDR3 length equals 16 residues. The ends lost 4 bases at V and 2 bases at J; junction bases unmatched: 6. Germline loops: CDR1 ENHRY, CDR2 SYGVKD. This CDR3 reads CAISGLAGARAYEQYF. Here the CDR3 DNA reads TGTGCCATCAGTGGACTAGCGGGGGCCCGCGCCTACGAGCAGTACTTC.

The genes are TRBV20-1 and TRBJ1-1; D call uncertain. Germline CDR1 and CDR2: DFQATT and SNEGSKA (reference sequence). V was shortened by 2 bases and J by 13 bases, with 23 bases between the two germline ends. The CDR3 consists of 14 residues. For the CDR3, the DNA is TGCAGTGCTAGAACACATGGGAGTAACACTGGAGATTTCTTT. This codes for CSARTHGSNTGDFF.

This clonotype occurred many times. The V and J genes are TRBV20-1 and TRBJ1-6; D possibly corresponds to TRBD1 (5 bases). Trimming removed 7 bases at V and 7 bases at J, with 20 bases between. CDR1 and CDR2 (germline): DFQATT, SNEGSKA (reference sequence). The CDR3 spans 15 residues. The CDR3 region has the DNA TGCAGTGTACTATACTCGGGACGCGGGAATTCACCCCTCCACTTT. Its protein is CSVLYSGRGNSPLHF.

This chain connects TRBV12-3 or TRBV12-4 to TRBJ2-5, with D maybe TRBD2 (7 bases). Trimming took 5 bases from V and 4 from J, leaving 11 bases between them. CDR3 length equals 13 residues. CDR3 region: CASSMGGRETQYF. CDR3 nucleotides: TGTGCCAGCAGTATGGGGGGGCGAGAGACCCAGTACTTC.

This clonotype was counted many times. CDR3 nucleotide sequence: TGTGCCAGTAGTATGCGACACCGGAGGACTGAAGCTTTCTTT. Its translation is CASSMRHRRTEAFF. The genes are TRBV19 and TRBJ1-1; D uncertain. This CDR3 comprises 14 residues. Germline values: CDR1 LNHDA, CDR2 SQIVND (reference sequence). The V end was cut by 3 bases, the J end by 5 bases, with 13 bases between.

This clonotype was detected ten times or more. The chain couples TRBV5-1 to TRBJ2-7, with D hard to call. The germline CDR1 and CDR2 sequences are SGHRS and YFSETQ. CDR3 size: 14 residues. The ends were cut back, 5 bases at V and 0 bases at J, with 12 bases in the middle. CDR3: CASSFTSSSYEQYF. The CDR3 nucleotides are TGCGCCAGCAGTTTCACTTCGAGCTCCTACGAGCAGTACTTC.

This clonotype was counted ten times or more. The chain combines TRBV10-3 with TRBJ1-5, with D possibly being TRBD1 (5 bases). Looked up from germline, CDR1 is ENHRY and CDR2 is SYGVKD. The CDR3 extends over 15 amino acids. Trimming took 0 bases from V and 5 from J, leaving 11 bases between them. CDR3 in amino acids: CAISESWQGDQPQHF. The CDR3 nucleotides read TGTGCCATCAGTGAGTCGTGGCAGGGCGATCAGCCCCAGCATTTT.

This clonotype was seen at least ten times. The chain employs TRBV10-3 and TRBJ2-4; 9 positions agree with TRBD1. The germline V gene has CDR1 ENHRY and CDR2 SYGVKD. CDR3 length: 13 amino acids. The ends lost 5 bases at V and 8 bases at J; junction bases unmatched: 4. The CDR3 spells CAISSGQGDIQYF. The CDR3 bases are TGTGCCATCAGTTCGGGACAGGGAGACATTCAGTACTTC.

This clonotype was counted many times. J is TRBJ1-4 and V is TRBV20-1; D is ambiguous. The CDR3 runs 14 residues. Germline V gene sequence: CDR1 DFQATT, CDR2 SNEGSKA (reference sequence). Deletions cut 2 bases from V and 4 bases from J, with 11 bases between. CDR3 DNA: TGCAGTGCTAGATTTCCGGGTTATAATGAAAAACTGTTTTTT. Translating it yields CSARFPGYNEKLFF.

This clonotype was picked up many times. J is TRBJ1-6 and V is TRBV5-5; D might be TRBD1 (6 bases). The CDR3 extends over 15 amino acids. V shed 0 bases and J shed 8 bases, with 12 bases lying between them. Germline V gives CDR1 SGHKS, CDR2 YYEKEE (reference sequence). CDR3 sequence (DNA): TGTGCCAGCAGCTTGGCCCTACAGGGTGATTCACCCCTCCACTTT. It codes for CASSLALQGDSPLHF.

This clonotype was observed many times. The chain has TRBV5-1 and TRBJ1-6; tentative D call: TRBD1 (6 bases). This CDR3 region has 15 residues. The V gene's germline CDR1 is SGHRS and CDR2 YFSETQ. The germline V and J ends were trimmed by 4 bases and 9 bases, with 17 bases remaining between them. In DNA form, the CDR3 reads TGCGCCAGCAGCGCGGACAGCCCATGGGGTTCACCCCTCCACTTT. It yields the protein CASSADSPWGSPLHF. Looking up the rest from reference TRBV5-1 and TRBJ1-6 gives the full variable domain: KAGVTQTPRYLIKTRGQQVTLSCSPISGHRSVSWYQQTPGQGLQFLFEYFSETQRNKGNFPGRFSGRQFSNSRSEMNVSTLELGDSALYLCASSADSPWGSPLHFGNGTRLTVT.

This clonotype came up a few times. The chain carries TRBV29-1 and TRBJ1-4; 9 positions agree with TRBD1. The trim removed 4 bases at V and 4 bases at J, leaving 4 bases unmatched. CDR1 and CDR2 from the germline V gene are SQVTM and ANQGSEA. This CDR3 spans 14 amino acids. Written as DNA, the CDR3 is TGCAGCGTTGGATTGGGACAGGGTAATGAAAAACTGTTTTTT. It translates to CSVGLGQGNEKLFF.

Many counts were recorded for this clonotype. The rearrangement uses TRBV7-3 and TRBJ2-1; 7 bases map to TRBD2. Germline lookup yields CDR1 SGHTA and CDR2 FQGTGA. V shed 2 bases, J shed 3 bases, and the junction held 10 bases outside the gene matches. The CDR3 is 17 residues long. CDR3 bases: TGTGCCAGCAGCTTAGAGGGTGGGGGGGGTGACTACAATGAGCAGTTCTTC. This gives the protein CASSLEGGGGDYNEQFF.

This clonotype was counted at least ten times. The chain has TRBV5-1 and TRBJ2-3; D might be TRBD1 (5 bases). The CDR3 has 17 residues. V lost 4 bases and J 2 bases, leaving 20 bases between the germline ends. Germline-derived CDR1 and CDR2 are SGHRS and YFSETQ. DNA for the CDR3: TGCGCCAGCAGCCCTTCCGTTATCAGGGATACCACAGATACGCAGTATTTT. This sequence encodes CASSPSVIRDTTDTQYF. Based on the CDR3 plus reference TRBV5-1 and TRBJ2-3, the full variable domain is KAGVTQTPRYLIKTRGQQVTLSCSPISGHRSVSWYQQTPGQGLQFLFEYFSETQRNKGNFPGRFSGRQFSNSRSEMNVSTLELGDSALYLCASSPSVIRDTTDTQYFGPGTRLTVL.